These T cell receptor beta chains were read from a single sample in a study of T cells in Graves' hyperthyroidism and ophthalmopathy. MiXCR, applied by TCRdb to the multiplex PCR reads, yields one record per CDR3 protein. The table has about 560,000 distinct CDR3 sequences, approximately 15% seen once. The sequencing sample was made of blood. Receptor source: a woman under 30 with Graves' hyperthyroidism. Each CDR3 is given with its conserved first and last residue. A D gene is named only where the DNA matches it firmly. Clone size is shown for a subset of rows, as once, few, many or a class of expanded clone.

J,D,size,V,length,CDR3,DNA
TRBJ2-5,TRBD2,-,TRBV7-6,15,CASSFLADTQETQYF,TGTGCCAGCAGCTTTCTAGCGGACACACAAGAGACCCAGTACTTC
TRBJ1-2,-,-,TRBV6-2/TRBV6-3,13,CASSTDGTLGYTF,TGTGCCAGCAGTACCGACGGGACCCTAGGGTACACCTTC
TRBJ2-1,TRBD1,many,TRBV6-1,16,CASSRNRDRVSDEQFF,TGTGCCAGCAGCCGTAACCGGGACAGGGTTAGCGATGAGCAGTTCTTC
TRBJ2-3,-,many,TRBV2,17,CASSEGATQGLADTQYF,TGTGCCAGCAGTGAGGGGGCGACTCAGGGGCTGGCAGATACGCAGTATTTT
TRBJ1-4,TRBD1,few,TRBV2,16,CASSAHRGQGTEKLFF,TGTGCCAGCAGTGCCCATCGGGGACAGGGGACTGAAAAACTGTTTTTT
TRBJ2-1,-,many,TRBV2,17,CASSESGIPSSYNEQFF,TGTGCCAGCAGTGAATCGGGTATCCCTAGCTCCTACAATGAGCAGTTCTTC
TRBJ1-4,TRBD1,-,TRBV2,15,CASSPRDRGGEKLFF,TGTGCCAGCAGTCCCCGGGACAGGGGTGGTGAAAAACTGTTTTTT
TRBJ2-1,-,many,TRBV5-6,14,CASSLVTGVAEQFF,TGTGCCAGCAGCTTGGTTACGGGAGTGGCTGAGCAGTTCTTC
TRBJ1-1,TRBD1,few,TRBV12-3/TRBV12-4,13,CARSLGQATEAFF,TGTGCCAGGAGTTTAGGACAGGCGACCGAAGCTTTCTTT
TRBJ2-1,-,-,TRBV29-1,13,CSVARDTYNEQFF,TGCAGCGTTGCCCGGGACACATACAATGAGCAGTTCTTC
TRBJ1-4,-,many,TRBV28,14,CASSHRGKNEKLFF,TGTGCCAGCAGTCACCGGGGAAAAAATGAAAAACTGTTTTTT
TRBJ2-7,-,-,TRBV5-1,14,CASSLSKDIDEQYF,TGCGCCAGCAGCTTGAGCAAGGATATCGACGAGCAGTACTTC
TRBJ2-7,-,-,TRBV29-1,12,CSVVSSIWEQYF,TGCAGCGTTGTGTCTTCTATATGGGAGCAGTACTTC
TRBJ2-1,TRBD1,once,TRBV29-1,14,CSALGQGPYNEQFF,TGCAGCGCACTAGGACAGGGGCCCTACAATGAGCAGTTCTTC
TRBJ2-4,TRBD1,few,TRBV19,16,CASRRTGSLAKNIQYF,TGTGCCAGTAGACGGACAGGGAGCCTAGCCAAAAACATTCAGTACTTC
TRBJ2-1,-,once,TRBV7-3,16,CASSFSLSGPYNEQFF,TGTGCCAGCAGCTTTAGTCTGTCGGGGCCATACAATGAGCAGTTCTTC
TRBJ1-1,-,few,TRBV9,15,CASSPTIGGYTEAFF,TGTGCCAGCAGCCCAACGATAGGGGGGTACACTGAAGCTTTCTTT
TRBJ1-5,-,-,TRBV30,13,CAWSVRGPGPQHF,TGTGCCTGGAGTGTACGGGGGCCAGGGCCCCAGCATTTT
TRBJ2-7,TRBD2,many,TRBV2,14,CAGKLAGGTYEQYF,TGTGCCGGAAAATTAGCGGGAGGGACCTACGAGCAGTACTTC
TRBJ1-1,TRBD1,-,TRBV18,14,CASSNDRGGTEAFF,TGTGCCAGCTCAAACGACAGGGGGGGCACTGAAGCTTTCTTT
TRBJ1-4,TRBD1,-,TRBV7-2,14,CASSFQGDGEKLFF,TGTGCCAGCAGCTTTCAGGGGGACGGGGAAAAACTGTTTTTT
TRBJ2-7,TRBD2,-,TRBV11-2,17,CASSFPDSGGLDYEQYF,TGTGCCAGCAGCTTCCCGGATAGCGGGGGACTCGACTACGAGCAGTACTTC
TRBJ2-5,TRBD1,few,TRBV6-2/TRBV6-3,16,CASSYSLGQGSREQYF,TGTGCCAGCAGTTACTCGCTCGGACAGGGATCAAGAGAGCAGTACTTC
TRBJ1-2,-,many,TRBV14,15,CASSQEAWASYGYTF,TGTGCCAGCAGCCAAGAGGCATGGGCTTCATATGGCTACACCTTC
TRBJ1-4,-,few,TRBV7-9,13,CASSLDKNEKLFF,TGTGCCAGCAGCTTAGATAAGAATGAAAAACTGTTTTTT